Included here is one T cell receptor (beta chain) sequence, with context. Losses at the gene ends were 6 bases for V and 0 bases for J; bases not matched to a gene: 10. Germline values: CDR1 MDHEN, CDR2 SYDVKM. The CDR3 is made up of 17 amino acids. This record belongs to a study of blood T cell repertoires in COVID-19. Study information: Sources were T cells, B-cell-depleted T cells, or PBMCs; the material itself was cDNA or gDNA.

In the study's own analysis: Nucleated cell number was recorded as an estimate derived from reference gene primer amplification. TCRdb keeps only in-frame clones here, not all; method: immunoSEQ multiplex PCR. Clone size and the V and J calls come from that table; the DNA yielded D and trimming. This sample has fewer than 200,000 clones; roughly 76% occur once, and the top ten carry 9.5% to 15%. Followed longitudinally, the Seattle patients had been enrolled during active infection. The chain joins TRBV28 to TRBJ2-2; 7 bases match TRBD2. The TCR originated in a woman at least 80 years old with COVID-19, enrolled during active disease. Sequenced sample: peripheral blood. The CDR3 region is CASRIGLAVSNTGELFF. CDR3 nucleotides: TGTGCCAGCAGGATCGGGCTAGCGGTTTCGAACACCGGGGAGCTGTTTTTT.